This TCR beta chain is from a study of T cells after yellow fever vaccination. Points from the study as a whole: Once the booster was given, most primary-vaccination clones reappeared, at roughly 96% for CD4 and roughly 90% for CD8. Contamination of FACS-sorted repertoires by abundant clonotypes from the bulk population could occur.

Between the trimmed V and J ends, which lost 6 bases and 4 bases, there was a span of 12 bases. The germline V gene encodes CDR1 MNHEY and CDR2 SMNVEV (reference sequence). The CDR3 sequence is 13 residues long. MiXCR, applied by TCRdb to the 5' RACE reads, yields one record per CDR3 protein. Among about 240,000 distinct CDR3 sequences listed, approximately 3.6% were seen once. This clonotype came up many times. Its target is unknown. The origin of this receptor is a man younger than 35 who received the YFV17D yellow fever vaccine. The chain has TRBV27 and TRBJ1-1, with D maybe TRBD1 (5 bases). Source: PBMCs, taken 15 days after the yellow fever booster vaccination. CDR3 sequence reads: CASSPWGGTEAFF. Here the CDR3 DNA reads TGTGCCAGCAGCCCTTGGGGGGGCACTGAAGCTTTCTTT.